These T cell receptor beta chains were read from a single sample in a study of cytomegalovirus exposure and HLA in healthy donors. This table comes from immunoSEQ multiplex PCR, and its TCRdb copy is limited to in-frame clones, with some not included. The sample has tens of thousands of clones, about three quarters seen once. The sample consisted of PBMCs. Receptors originate from a middle-aged man in good health and CMV-seropositive. Each CDR3 is given with its conserved first and last residue. The order of the fields is J gene, clone size, D gene, V gene, CDR3 protein, CDR3 DNA. The D gene is left open where the match is weak. Size is omitted from some rows. Given values are once, few, many or a class for expanded clones.

TRBJ1-2,-,TRBD1,TRBV13,CASSRDRVNYGYTF,TGTGCCAGCAGCCGGGACAGGGTAAACTATGGCTACACCTTC
TRBJ2-5,-,-,TRBV5-6,CASSRGTLQETQYF,TGTGCCAGCAGCCGTGGGACTTTACAAGAGACCCAGTACTTC
TRBJ2-7,-,TRBD2,TRBV29-1,CSVEGTSGSSYEQYF,TGCAGCGTTGAAGGGACTAGCGGGAGCTCCTACGAGCAGTACTTC
TRBJ1-5,-,-,TRBV9,CASSVEGRVNQPQHF,TGTGCCAGCAGCGTAGAGGGCAGGGTAAACCAGCCCCAGCATTTT
TRBJ1-1,-,-,TRBV18,CASSLTDSGNTEAFF,TGTGCCAGCTCACTAACGGACAGTGGAAACACTGAAGCTTTCTTT
TRBJ1-4,-,TRBD1,TRBV5-1,CASSSTGNVIEKLFF,TGCGCCAGCAGCTCGACAGGGAACGTGATTGAAAAACTGTTTTTT
TRBJ1-6,-,-,TRBV6-6,CASSLQGYNSPLHF,TGTGCCAGCAGCCTCCAGGGGTATAATTCACCCCTCCACTTT
TRBJ2-3,few,-,TRBV29-1,CSVDPSDTQYF,TGCAGCGTTGATCCGTCAGATACGCAGTATTTT
TRBJ2-3,-,-,TRBV11-3,CASSLTRADTQYF,TGTGCCAGCAGCCTTACCAGGGCAGATACGCAGTATTTT
TRBJ2-5,-,TRBD2,TRBV28,CASRPTSPQETQYF,TGTGCCAGCAGACCGACTAGCCCCCAAGAGACCCAGTACTTC
TRBJ2-7,-,TRBD2,TRBV6-1,CASSEAGAREQYF,TGCGCCAGCAGTGAAGCGGGGGCGCGTGAGCAGTACTTC
TRBJ1-1,once,-,TRBV29-1,CSVERGFTEAFF,TGCAGCGTCGAAAGGGGGTTCACTGAAGCTTTCTTT
TRBJ2-7,-,-,TRBV9,CASSVDRGDEQYF,TGTGCCAGCAGCGTAGATAGGGGCGACGAGCAGTACTTC
TRBJ1-4,-,-,TRBV5-1,CASSLAGVEKLFF,TGCGCCAGCAGCTTGGCCGGGGTTGAAAAACTGTTTTTT
TRBJ1-1,-,-,TRBV5-6,CASSSGMPTEAFF,TGTGCCAGCAGCTCAGGGATGCCCACTGAAGCTTTCTTT
TRBJ2-7,-,-,TRBV9,CASKGTYEQYF,TGTGCCAGCAAGGGGACCTACGAGCAGTACTTC
TRBJ1-4,-,-,TRBV5-8,CASRDRETNEKLFF,TGTGCCAGCAGGGACCGGGAAACCAATGAAAAACTGTTTTTT
TRBJ1-4,few,-,TRBV10-3,CATQGFGEKLFF,TGTGCCACTCAGGGGTTTGGGGAAAAACTGTTTTTT
TRBJ1-4,few,TRBD1,TRBV4-1,CASSHDRESLIGEKLFF,TGCGCCAGCAGTCACGACAGGGAATCTTTAATCGGAGAAAAACTGTTTTTT
TRBJ2-2,-,-,TRBV4-2,CASSQLAANTGELFF,TGTGCCAGCAGCCAATTAGCGGCGAACACCGGGGAGCTGTTTTTT
TRBJ1-4,-,-,TRBV5-4,CASSRKGGGTNEKLFF,TGTGCCAGCAGCCGGAAGGGGGGGGGCACTAATGAAAAACTGTTTTTT
TRBJ1-1,-,TRBD1,TRBV5-1,CASPRFSTGGNTEAFF,TGCGCCAGCCCACGATTTTCGACAGGGGGGAACACTGAAGCTTTCTTT
TRBJ1-1,-,TRBD1,TRBV6-5,CASSYYRDRGPEAFF,TGTGCCAGCAGTTATTATAGGGACAGGGGACCTGAAGCTTTCTTT
TRBJ1-1,few,TRBD1,TRBV7-2,CASSFLPGQLEAFF,TGTGCCAGCAGCTTTCTCCCGGGACAGCTTGAAGCTTTCTTT
TRBJ1-4,-,-,TRBV4-1,CASSPLGQGHQGEKLFF,TGCGCCAGCAGCCCCCTGGGGCAGGGCCATCAAGGTGAAAAACTGTTTTTT
TRBJ2-2,-,TRBD2,TRBV5-1,CASSTTSGVTGELFF,TGCGCCAGCAGTACGACTAGCGGGGTCACCGGGGAGCTGTTTTTT
TRBJ2-7,-,-,TRBV7-9,CASSSRVAYEQYF,TGTGCCAGCAGCTCCCGGGTCGCCTACGAGCAGTACTTC
TRBJ1-1,-,-,TRBV9,CASSVAVGANTEAFF,TGTGCCAGCAGCGTCGCAGTTGGGGCGAACACTGAAGCTTTCTTT
TRBJ2-3,-,-,TRBV27,CASSFLADTQYF,TGTGCCAGCAGTTTTCTAGCAGATACGCAGTATTTT
TRBJ1-2,-,TRBD1,TRBV7-2,CASSPRRGQGGGYTF,TGTGCCAGCAGCCCGAGGAGGGGACAGGGTGGCGGCTACACCTTC
TRBJ2-5,-,-,TRBV5-1,CASSSDSQGPQETQYF,TGCGCCAGCAGCTCCGACTCACAGGGCCCCCAAGAGACCCAGTACTTC
TRBJ1-4,-,-,TRBV2,CASNRQATNEKLFF,TGTGCCAGCAATCGCCAGGCAACTAATGAAAAACTGTTTTTT
TRBJ1-4,-,-,TRBV7-9,CASSLRGGATNEKLFF,TGTGCCAGCAGCTTAAGGGGGGGCGCAACTAATGAAAAACTGTTTTTT
TRBJ1-2,-,-,TRBV29-1,CSVGGPHSGYTF,TGCAGCGTTGGCGGCCCACACTCTGGCTACACCTTC
TRBJ1-4,-,TRBD1,TRBV6-1,CASSGRDRVTEKLFF,TGTGCCAGCAGTGGCCGGGACAGGGTGACTGAAAAACTGTTTTTT
TRBJ2-3,-,TRBD1,TRBV27,CASSFSRGRVRYF,TGTGCCAGCAGTTTTTCGAGGGGGCGCGTGAGGTATTTT
TRBJ2-7,-,-,TRBV7-2,CASSPGPYSSYEQYF,TGTGCCAGCAGCCCCGGTCCTTACAGCTCCTACGAGCAGTACTTC
TRBJ2-5,few,TRBD1,TRBV6-6,CASRSTGEVETQYF,TGTGCCAGCAGATCGACAGGGGAGGTAGAGACCCAGTACTTC
TRBJ2-1,-,TRBD1,TRBV11-2,CASSLAQGASTEQFF,TGTGCCAGCAGCTTAGCTCAGGGGGCGTCGACTGAGCAGTTCTTC
TRBJ2-1,-,TRBD1,TRBV10-1,CASSEWDRENEQFF,TGCGCCAGCAGTGAGTGGGACAGGGAGAATGAGCAGTTCTTC
TRBJ2-1,-,TRBD2,TRBV7-9,CASSPGGGWGQFF,TGTGCCAGCAGCCCTGGGGGGGGTTGGGGGCAGTTCTTC